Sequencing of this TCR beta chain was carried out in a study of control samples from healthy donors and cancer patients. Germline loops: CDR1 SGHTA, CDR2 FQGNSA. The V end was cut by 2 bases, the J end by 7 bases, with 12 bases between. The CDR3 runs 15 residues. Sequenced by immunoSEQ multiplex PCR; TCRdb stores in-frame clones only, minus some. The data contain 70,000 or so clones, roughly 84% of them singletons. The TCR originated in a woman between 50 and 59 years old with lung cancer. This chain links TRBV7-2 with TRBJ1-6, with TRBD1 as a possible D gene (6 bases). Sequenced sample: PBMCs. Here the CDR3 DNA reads TGTGCCAGCAGCTTATCAGGGGCACAGAATTCACCCCTCCACTTT. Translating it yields CASSLSGAQNSPLHF.